The 5 T cell receptor beta chains reported below all come from one sample, sequenced in a study of OX40 agonist ivuxolimab in advanced cancers. Repertoires were generated with immunoSEQ multiplex PCR, while TCRdb's copy carries only in-frame clones and drops some. This table holds 65,000 to 90,000 clones, over 75% found once. The source material was CD4+ or CD8+ T cells sorted from blood, sampled in a trial of the OX40 agonist ivuxolimab. The receptors here all came from an adult with an advanced solid tumor such as melanoma, head and neck, liver or kidney cancer.

The genes are TRBV28 and TRBJ1-5; 8 bases match TRBD1. The CDR3 runs to 14 residues. CDR1 and CDR2 from the germline V gene are MDHEN and SYDVKM. After removal of 6 bases from V and 7 bases from J, the junction contained 8 bases not matched to a gene. The CDR3 region is CASSWTGWNQPQHF. CDR3 nucleotides: TGTGCCAGCAGCTGGACAGGGTGGAACCAGCCCCAGCATTTT.

The rearrangement joins TRBV28 to TRBJ2-7; the match to TRBD2 covers 11 bases. Looked up from germline, CDR1 is MDHEN and CDR2 is SYDVKM. The CDR3 runs 14 residues. Losses at the gene ends were 7 bases for V and 2 bases for J; bases not matched to a gene: 4. The CDR3 sequence is CASKASGGTYEQYF. As DNA, the CDR3 is TGTGCCAGCAAGGCTAGCGGGGGGACCTACGAGCAGTACTTC.

The V and J genes are TRBV7-2 and TRBJ1-1; D ambiguous. Germline CDR1 and CDR2: SGHTA and FQGNSA. This CDR3 has 12 residues. Trimming cost V 6 bases and J 1 base, with 6 bases left between them. The CDR3 is CASRLRNTEAFF. The DNA for the CDR3 is TGTGCCAGCAGATTGCGGAACACTGAAGCTTTCTTT.

This chain connects TRBV6-1 to TRBJ1-1; D gene unclear. Trimming stripped 8 bases from V and 1 base from J, with 11 bases between. In germline, CDR1 is MNHNS, CDR2 SASEGT. The CDR3 covers 13 residues. CDR3 sequence: CASRVNGNTEAFF. The CDR3 nucleotides are TGTGCCAGCCGAGTCAATGGGAACACTGAAGCTTTCTTT.

In this sample, this clone turned up once. This chain uses TRBV2 with TRBJ2-6, with D possibly matching TRBD1 (6 bases). CDR1 and CDR2 from the germline V gene are SNHLY and FYNNEI. The CDR3 is 16 residues long. V was clipped by 7 bases and J by 0 bases, with 13 bases between them. CDR3 DNA sequence: TGTGCCAGCACCCGGGACACAGCCTCTGGGGCCAACGTCCTGACTTTC. Protein sequence: CASTRDTASGANVLTF.